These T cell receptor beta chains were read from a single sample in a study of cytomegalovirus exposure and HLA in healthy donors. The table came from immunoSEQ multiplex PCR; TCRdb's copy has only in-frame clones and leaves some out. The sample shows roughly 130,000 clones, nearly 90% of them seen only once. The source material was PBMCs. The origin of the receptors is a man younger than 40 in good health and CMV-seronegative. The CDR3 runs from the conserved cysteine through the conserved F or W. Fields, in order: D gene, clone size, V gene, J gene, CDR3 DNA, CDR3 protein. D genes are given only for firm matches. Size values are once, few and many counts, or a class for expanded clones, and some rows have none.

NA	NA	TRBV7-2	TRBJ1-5	TGTGCCAGCAGCTTAGGGGGACATGGAGACCTGCCCCAGCATTTT	CASSLGGHGDLPQHF
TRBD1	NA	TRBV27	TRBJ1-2	TGTGCCAGCAGGACGGTGGGACAGAGCTATGGCTACACCTTC	CASRTVGQSYGYTF
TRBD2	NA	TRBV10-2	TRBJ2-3	TGCGCCAGCAATCTCGCGCTAGCGGGGGGCCGCGATACGCAGTATTTT	CASNLALAGGRDTQYF
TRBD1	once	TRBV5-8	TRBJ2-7	TGTGCCAGCAGACGGGACAGGGGGTACGAGCAGTACTTC	CASRRDRGYEQYF
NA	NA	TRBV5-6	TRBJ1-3	TGTGCCAGCAGCCGGGTGGGAGGGGAGAGTGGAAACACCATATATTTT	CASSRVGGESGNTIYF
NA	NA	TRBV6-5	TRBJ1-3	TGTGCCAGCAGGAGGGGGTTAACTGGAAACACCATATATTTT	CASRRGLTGNTIYF
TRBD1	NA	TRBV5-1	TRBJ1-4	TGCGCCAGCAGCATACGGACAGGGGAGGAAAAACTGTTTTTT	CASSIRTGEEKLFF
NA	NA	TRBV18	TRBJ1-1	TGTGCCAGCTCACCCGGGGCAGGGGCGAACACTGAAGCTTTCTTT	CASSPGAGANTEAFF
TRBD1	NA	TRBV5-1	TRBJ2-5	TGCGCCAGCAGCCAATCCGGGACAGGGGGCTCCGAGACCCAGTACTTC	CASSQSGTGGSETQYF
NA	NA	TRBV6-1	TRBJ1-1	TGTGCCAGCAGTGAAGTTGGACAGATTGAAGCTTTCTTT	CASSEVGQIEAFF
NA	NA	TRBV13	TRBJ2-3	TGTGCCAGCAGCCTTAGCACAGATACGCAGTATTTT	CASSLSTDTQYF
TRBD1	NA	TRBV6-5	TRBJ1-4	TGTGCCAGCAGTTATGGAGACAGGGGGAATGAAAAACTGTTTTTT	CASSYGDRGNEKLFF
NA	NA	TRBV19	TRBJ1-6	TGTGCCAGTAGGGGCAGGTATTCGGATAATTCACCCCTCCACTTT	CASRGRYSDNSPLHF
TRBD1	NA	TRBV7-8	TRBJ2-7	TGTGCCAGCAAACGACAGGGGCACGAGCAGTACTTC	CASKRQGHEQYF
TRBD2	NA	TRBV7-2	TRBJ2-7	TGTGCCAGCAGCTCTAGCGGGGGTTGGTCCTACGAGCAGTACTTC	CASSSSGGWSYEQYF
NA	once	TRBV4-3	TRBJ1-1	TGCGCCAGCAGCCAAGACCGGGGGGACACTGAAGCTTTCTTT	CASSQDRGDTEAFF
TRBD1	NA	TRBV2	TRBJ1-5	TGTGCCAGCAGTGGGACAGGGCCGGGGGATCAGCCCCAGCATTTT	CASSGTGPGDQPQHF
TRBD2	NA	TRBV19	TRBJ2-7	TGTGCCAGTAGCCCAGGATCCGGGCTAGCGGAAACCTACGAGCAGTACTTC	CASSPGSGLAETYEQYF
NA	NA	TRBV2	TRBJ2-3	TGTGCCAGCAGTGGGAGGGTTGGCACAGATACGCAGTATTTT	CASSGRVGTDTQYF
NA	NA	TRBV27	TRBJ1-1	TGTGCCAGCAGTTTACTAGTTTCCCTAGGGAACACTGAAGCTTTCTTT	CASSLLVSLGNTEAFF
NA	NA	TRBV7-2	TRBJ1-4	TGTGCCAGCAGCTTACAGTGGTCTGCAACTAATGAAAAACTGTTTTTT	CASSLQWSATNEKLFF
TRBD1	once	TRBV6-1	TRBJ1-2	TGTGCCAGCAGTAAGACAGGGCTTGCCTATGGCTACACCTTC	CASSKTGLAYGYTF
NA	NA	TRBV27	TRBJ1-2	TGTGCCACCCGGGACACTGCCGATTATGGCTACACCTTC	CATRDTADYGYTF
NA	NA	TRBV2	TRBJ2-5	TGTGCCAGCAGGGCGCCCTTTACAGAAAAAGAGACCCAGTACTTC	CASRAPFTEKETQYF
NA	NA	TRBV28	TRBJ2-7	TGTGCCAGCAGTTTAAGGACAGCAAGCGAGCAGTACTTC	CASSLRTASEQYF
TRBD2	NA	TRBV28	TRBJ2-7	TGTGCCAGCAGCCGACTAGCGGGGGCCTACGAGCAGTACTTC	CASSRLAGAYEQYF
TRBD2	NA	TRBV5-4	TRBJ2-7	TGTGCCAGCAGCCTGGAATTAGGAGCGGGGGGGCCCTACGAGCAGTACTTC	CASSLELGAGGPYEQYF
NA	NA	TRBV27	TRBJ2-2	TGTGCCAGCAGTTTAGCACTTGACACCGGGGAGCTGTTTTTT	CASSLALDTGELFF
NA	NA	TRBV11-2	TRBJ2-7	TGTGCCAGCAGCTTATTTCAAGGGGGTCTGGGGACCTACGAGCAGTACTTC	CASSLFQGGLGTYEQYF
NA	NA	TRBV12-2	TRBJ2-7	TGTGCAAGTCACTTACGGGACACCTACGAGCAGTACTTC	CASHLRDTYEQYF
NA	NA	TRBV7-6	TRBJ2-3	TGTGCCAGCAGCTTAGGAACATACACCGCCCCCACAGATACGCAGTATTTT	CASSLGTYTAPTDTQYF
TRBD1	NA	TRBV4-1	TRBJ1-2	TGCGCCAGCAGCCATTACGCGGTGCAGACAGGGAACTATGGCTACACCTTC	CASSHYAVQTGNYGYTF
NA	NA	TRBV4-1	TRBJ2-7	TGCGCCAGCAGCCAAGAAGTGACGCAGGCGTCCGGCGAGCAGTACTTC	CASSQEVTQASGEQYF
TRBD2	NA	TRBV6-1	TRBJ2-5	TGTGCCAGCAGTGAAGCGGGAGGGATCCAAGAGACCCAGTACTTC	CASSEAGGIQETQYF
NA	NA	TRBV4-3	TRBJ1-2	TGCGCCAGCAGCCGCCGTGGCGGTACCTATTATGGCTACACCTTC	CASSRRGGTYYGYTF